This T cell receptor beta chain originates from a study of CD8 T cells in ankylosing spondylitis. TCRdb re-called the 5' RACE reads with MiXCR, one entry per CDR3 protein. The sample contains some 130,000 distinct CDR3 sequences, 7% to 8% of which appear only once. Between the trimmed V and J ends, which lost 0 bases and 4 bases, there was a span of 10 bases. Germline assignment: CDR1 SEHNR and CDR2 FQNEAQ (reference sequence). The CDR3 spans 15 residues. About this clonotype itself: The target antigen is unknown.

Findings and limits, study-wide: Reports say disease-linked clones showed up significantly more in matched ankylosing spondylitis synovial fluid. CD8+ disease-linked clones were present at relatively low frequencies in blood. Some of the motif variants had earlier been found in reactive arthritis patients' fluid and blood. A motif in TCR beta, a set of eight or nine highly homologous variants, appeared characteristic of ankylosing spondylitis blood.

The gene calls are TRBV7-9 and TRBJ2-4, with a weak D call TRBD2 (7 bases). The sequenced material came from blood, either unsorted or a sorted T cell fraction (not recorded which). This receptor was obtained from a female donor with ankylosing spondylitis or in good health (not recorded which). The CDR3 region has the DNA TGTGCCAGCAGCTTAGCCGGGGGGCTTAAAAACATTCAGTACTTC. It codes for CASSLAGGLKNIQYF.